This T cell receptor (beta chain) was recovered during a study of vaccination effects on CD4 cells after COVID-19. As to this clone: Its antigen is unknown.

Between the trimmed V and J ends, which lost 5 bases and 3 bases, there was a span of 17 bases. The germline V gene encodes CDR1 SGHAT and CDR2 FQNNGV. The CDR3 runs 16 residues. Peptide-pool stimulation followed by sequencing identified expanded antigen-specific CD4+ clonotypes in the ViraFEST assay. When around 10 days of culture had elapsed, CD4+ T cells were isolated. Every participant took two doses of the BNT162b2 or mRNA-1273 vaccine. Sequencing was performed with immunoSEQ multiplex PCR; in TCRdb, only in-frame clones are kept and a portion is missing. The sample gives 25,000 to 35,000 clones, around four fifths of which show up once; 1.4% is in the top ten.

Specimen: CD4+ T cells from PBMCs cultured with HCoV-NL63 spike peptides, collected after COVID-19 vaccination. The sequence was obtained from a human donor who received a COVID-19 vaccine. Some clones in this sample may be carry-over from other donors' samples. V is TRBV11-2 and J is TRBJ1-3, with a possible D match to TRBD1 (5 bases). DNA of the CDR3: TGTGCCAGCAGCCAAGGAAATGGGGGGGATGGAAACACCATATATTTT. This translates into CASSQGNGGDGNTIYF.